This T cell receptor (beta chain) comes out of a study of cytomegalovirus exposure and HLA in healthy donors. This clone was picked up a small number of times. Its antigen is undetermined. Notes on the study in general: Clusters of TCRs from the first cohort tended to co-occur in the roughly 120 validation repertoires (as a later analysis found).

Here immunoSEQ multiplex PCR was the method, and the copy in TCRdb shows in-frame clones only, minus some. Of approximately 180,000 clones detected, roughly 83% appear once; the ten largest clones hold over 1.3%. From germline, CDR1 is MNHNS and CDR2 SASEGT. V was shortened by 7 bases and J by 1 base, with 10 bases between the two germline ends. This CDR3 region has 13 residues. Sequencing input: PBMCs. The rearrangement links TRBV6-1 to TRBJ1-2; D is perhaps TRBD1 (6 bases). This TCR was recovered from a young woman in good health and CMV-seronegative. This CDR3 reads CASTMDSNYGYTF. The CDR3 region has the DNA TGTGCCAGCACCATGGACAGTAACTATGGCTACACCTTC.